This TCR beta chain was captured by sequencing in a study of Ad26.COV2.S vaccination and SARS-CoV-2 variants. Study overall: Ad26.COV2.S given intramuscularly, once or twice 56 days apart. General study results and limits: Placebo recipients showed lower spike-specific TCR breadth than vaccinees.

Measured with immunoSEQ multiplex PCR; TCRdb has only the in-frame clones, and not every one. The sample comprises 350,000 to 500,000 clones, about 90% of which are singletons, and about 4.5% rests with the top ten. Treatment in this sample: some 19 received Ad26.COV2.S at low or high dose, single or two shots; several received placebo; per-sample allocation not given. Repertoires come from day 63 after the first vaccine or placebo injection. An Ad26 vector carrying the Wuhan-strain SARS-CoV-2 spike served as the vaccine. The CDR3 totals 13 residues. V was cut by 3 bases and J by 9 bases, with 13 bases left in between. Germline V CDR1 and CDR2: SGHTS, YDEGEE. On this clone: Its specificity is unknown.

The chain couples TRBV5-8 to TRBJ1-5; D is unclear. The sequence derives from a person between 18 and 65 years old who received the Ad26.COV2.S COVID-19 vaccine or a placebo. Sequenced here: peripheral blood, sampled in a trial of Ad26.COV2.S vaccine versus placebo. CDR3: CASSSNINGPQHF. As DNA, the CDR3 is TGTGCCAGCAGCTCTAATATCAATGGGCCCCAGCATTTT.